This TCR beta chain was sequenced during a study of control samples from healthy donors and cancer patients. Clones were sequenced by immunoSEQ multiplex PCR, and TCRdb holds only the in-frame ones, with some missing. The data contain fewer than 200,000 clones, 90% of them seen just once; the ten biggest clones take up approximately 1.4%. The CDR3 is made up of 19 amino acids. From germline, CDR1 is SGHTS and CDR2 YDEGEE. The ends were cut back, 4 bases at V and 0 bases at J, with 23 bases in the middle. Sequencing was done on a sample of blood. The sequence was obtained from a woman between 50 and 59 years old in good health. The chain has TRBV5-8 and TRBJ1-5; D unclear. The CDR3 bases are TGTGCCAGCAGCCCGCGGGCGGCAGGATATTATTATAGCAATCAGCCCCAGCATTTT. Residues: CASSPRAAGYYYSNQPQHF.